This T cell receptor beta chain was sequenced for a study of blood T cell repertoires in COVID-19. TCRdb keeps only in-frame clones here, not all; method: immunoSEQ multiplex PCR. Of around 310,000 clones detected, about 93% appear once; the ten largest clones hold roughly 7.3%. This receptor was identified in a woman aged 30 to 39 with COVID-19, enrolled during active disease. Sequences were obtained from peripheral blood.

The CDR3 nucleotides are TGTGCCACCAGTGATTGGGACTCTAGGCCCCACAATGAGCAGTTCTTC. Translation gives CATSDWDSRPHNEQFF. The genes are TRBV24-1 and TRBJ2-1; the D gene is possibly TRBD2 (6 bases). Germline CDR1 KGHDR, CDR2 SFDVKD. This CDR3 is built from 16 residues. V gave up 2 bases and J gave up 5 bases, with 15 bases separating them.